This T cell receptor (beta chain) was identified in a study of blood T cell repertoires in COVID-19. As for the study in general: Some COVID-19 samples were acute and others convalescent; all came from the United States, Italy and Spain.

Sequencing was performed with immunoSEQ multiplex PCR; in TCRdb, only in-frame clones are kept and a portion is missing. The repertoire holds roughly 330,000 clones, about 83% seen once, with around 1.6% in the top ten. Material: peripheral blood. The TCR was taken from a woman in her forties or fifties with acute or convalescent COVID-19.

CDR3 nucleotide sequence: TGTGCCAGCAGTTTATTAGGCGGGAGAGGCTACGAGCAGTACTTC. As protein: CASSLLGGRGYEQYF. The chain employs TRBV27 and TRBJ2-7; TRBD2 aligns across 7 bases. After removal of 1 base from V and 3 bases from J, the junction contained 6 bases not matched to a gene. The CDR3 totals 15 residues. Per germline, CDR1 MNHEY and CDR2 SMNVEV (reference sequence).